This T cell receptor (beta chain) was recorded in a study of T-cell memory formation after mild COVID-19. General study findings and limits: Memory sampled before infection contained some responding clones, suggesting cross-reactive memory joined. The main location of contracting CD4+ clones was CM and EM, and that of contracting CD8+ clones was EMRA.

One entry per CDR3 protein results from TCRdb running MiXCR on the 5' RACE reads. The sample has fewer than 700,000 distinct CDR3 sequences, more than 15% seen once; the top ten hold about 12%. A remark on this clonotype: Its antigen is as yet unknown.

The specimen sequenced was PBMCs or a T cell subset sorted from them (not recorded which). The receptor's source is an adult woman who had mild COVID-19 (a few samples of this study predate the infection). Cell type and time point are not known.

CDR3 nucleotides: TGCGCCAGCAGCCGTCAAGCGGGGACAGCCTACGAGCAGTACTTC. It specifies CASSRQAGTAYEQYF. The V gene is TRBV4-1, the J gene TRBJ2-7; D may be TRBD1 or TRBD2 (7 bases each). V lost 4 bases and J lost 2, with 15 bases in between. There are 15 residues in the CDR3. Germline values: CDR1 MGHRA, CDR2 YSYEKL.